This T cell receptor (beta chain) emerged from a study of cytomegalovirus exposure and HLA in healthy donors. General observations from the study: Excluded were some V segments that proved indistinguishable, including TRBV6-2 and TRBV6-3. With later analysis, a missense DCLRE1C variant became linked to TCR beta V- and J-gene trimming.

V lost 0 bases and J lost 4, with 16 bases in between. The CDR3 length is 16 residues. Germline lookup yields CDR1 SGHNT and CDR2 YYREEE (reference sequence). This clone was counted a few times. Its antigen is unidentified. The PCR had 60 Vbeta and 13 Jbeta primers. Sequenced by immunoSEQ multiplex PCR; TCRdb stores in-frame clones only, minus some. Counted here are 95,000 to 110,000 clones, 82% occurring once; the ten biggest clones make up roughly 2.6%. The rearrangement joins TRBV5-4 to TRBJ1-1; D is ambiguous. This clonotype was sampled from a man between 25 and 39 years old in good health and CMV-seropositive. The specimen was PBMCs. The CDR3 protein is CASSLAQITFSTEAFF. The CDR3 region has the DNA TGTGCCAGCAGCTTGGCACAGATTACTTTTTCCACTGAAGCTTTCTTT.